Listed here are 2 T cell receptor beta chains from one sample, sequenced in a study of blood T cell repertoires in COVID-19. Some clones are missing from TCRdb's copy, which holds only in-frame ones; the method was immunoSEQ multiplex PCR. The sample lists roughly 120,000 clones, roughly nine tenths occurring once. The sequenced sample was peripheral blood. The receptors were gathered from a man between 50 and 59 years old with active COVID-19.

The chain couples TRBV19 to TRBJ1-6; no reliable D call. The V end lost 10 bases, the J end lost 4 bases, and 11 bases lay between the germline ends. CDR1 LNHDA and CDR2 SQIVND come from the germline V gene (reference sequence). The CDR3 runs to 13 residues. The CDR3 DNA is TGTGCCACCTCCGACGGGTATAATTCACCCCTCCACTTT. It specifies CATSDGYNSPLHF.

The chain is built from TRBV19 and TRBJ2-7; 8 bases map to TRBD1. CDR1 LNHDA and CDR2 SQIVND come from the germline V gene (reference sequence). Trimming took 5 bases from V and 7 from J; bases not matched to a gene: 4. CDR3 length: 12 residues. The chain's CDR3 is CASSQGAREQYF. The CDR3 DNA follows: TGTGCCAGTAGTCAGGGGGCGCGGGAGCAGTACTTC.